The 8 T cell receptor beta chains given below trace back to one sample, sequenced in a study of T cell repertoires in aging, cancer and after chemotherapy. TCR beta rearrangements were amplified from peripheral blood genomic DNA. Rearranged V-D-J TRB sequences were amplified with a mixed TRB-A/B primer pool. TCRdb used MiXCR to reprocess the multiplex PCR reads, holding one entry per CDR3 protein. The sample carries roughly 4,500 distinct CDR3 sequences, 39% recorded once. Source material: blood. The receptors shown here come from a human donor with a blood cancer.

Details on this clonotype: The junction departs from the called germline gene at one end, perhaps through a read error. The V call is TRBV29-1, the J call TRBJ2-7, with D possibly matching TRBD1 (6 bases). This CDR3 has 13 amino acids. The germline CDR1 and CDR2 sequences are SQVTM and ANQGSEA. CDR3: CSVEEPTGYEEYF. CDR3 DNA: TGCAGCGTTGAAGAGCCGACAGGCTACGAGGAGTACTTC.

The sample holds a few counts of this clonotype. The chain links TRBV6-5 to TRBJ2-3; D is possibly TRBD2 (6 bases). The V end was cut by 2 bases, the J end by 2 bases, with 11 bases between. The CDR3 has 15 amino acids. Germline-derived CDR1 and CDR2 are MNHEY and SVGAGI. The chain's CDR3 is CASSYGTPPTDTQYF. In DNA, the CDR3 is TGTGCCAGCAGTTACGGGACTCCACCCACAGATACGCAGTATTTT.

The chain couples TRBV13 to TRBJ1-2; TRBD1 aligns across 8 bases. CDR1 is PRHDT, CDR2 FYEKMQ, per germline (reference sequence). This CDR3 has 13 residues. The junction had 5 bases not matched to a gene; V was cut back by 5 bases and J by 6 bases. The CDR3 protein is CASSLYRGNGYTF. As DNA, the CDR3 is TGTGCCAGCAGCCTATACAGGGGGAATGGCTACACCTTC. The full variable domain, completed using reference TRBV13 and TRBJ1-2, is AAGVIQSPRHLIKEKRETATLKCYPIPRHDTVYWYQQGPGQDPQFLISFYEKMQSDKGSIPDRFSAQQFSDYHSELNMSSLELGDSALYFCASSLYRGNGYTFGSGTRLTVV.

This clonotype was picked up a small number of times. The chain has TRBV24-1 and TRBJ2-5, with TRBD2 matching 12 bases. After removal of 3 bases from V and 3 bases from J, the junction contained 7 bases not matched to a gene. The CDR3 is 17 residues long. Germline CDR1 is KGHDR and CDR2 is SFDVKD. CDR3 DNA: TGTGCCACCAGTGATGCTCTTCCTAGCGGGAGGGAAGAGACCCAGTACTTC. Its protein is CATSDALPSGREETQYF.

A few counts support this clonotype. The chain employs TRBV19 and TRBJ2-7, with D hard to call. This CDR3 is built from 15 residues. Germline lookup yields CDR1 LNHDA and CDR2 SQIVND (reference sequence). V lost 3 bases and J 4 bases, leaving 16 bases between the germline ends. The CDR3 DNA reads TGTGCCAGTAGTATGTGTGTCAAATTAAGTTACGAGCAGTACTTC. It is translated as CASSMCVKLSYEQYF.

By share of the sample, this clonotype is medium-sized. The rearrangement links TRBV27 to TRBJ2-3; 9 bases fit TRBD2. The junction had 9 bases not matched to a gene; V was cut back by 6 bases and J by 5 bases. Germline values: CDR1 MNHEY, CDR2 SMNVEV (reference sequence). The CDR3 contains 15 residues. The CDR3 is CASRTIAGAGDTQYF. The DNA of the CDR3 is TGTGCCAGCAGGACAATAGCGGGGGCGGGAGATACGCAGTATTTT.

This sequence joins TRBV19 and TRBJ1-1; TRBD1 matches 8 bases. Germline assignment: CDR1 LNHDA and CDR2 SQIVND (reference sequence). This CDR3 comprises 13 residues. V shed 11 bases, J shed 4 bases, and the junction held 9 bases outside the gene matches. The CDR3 region is CASTGEVFTEAFF. CDR3 in DNA: TGTGCCTCGACAGGGGAGGTTTTCACTGAAGCTTTCTTT.

This clonotype is medium-sized (0.01 to 0.1%) by share. This sequence joins TRBV30 and TRBJ2-5; a weak D match, TRBD2 (5 bases). The CDR3 loop spans 11 amino acids. The germline CDR1 and CDR2 sequences are GTSNPN and SVGIG (reference sequence). The V end was cut by 8 bases, the J end by 0 bases, with 7 bases between. The CDR3 region is CAGLDQETQYF. In DNA form, the CDR3 reads TGTGCCGGACTGGACCAAGAGACCCAGTACTTC. Using reference TRBV30 and TRBJ2-5 for the parts outside the CDR3, the full variable domain is SQTIHQWPATLVQPVGSPLSLECTVEGTSNPNLYWYRQAAGRGLQLLFYSVGIGQISSEVPQNLSASRPQDRQFILSSKKLLLSDSGFYLCAGLDQETQYFGPGTRLLVL.